This T cell receptor (beta chain) was obtained from a study of blood T cells in healthy people across ages. The study, taken as a whole, reports: There was no known CMV status for donors, so expanded clonotype changes were possibly confounded.

Comment on this clonotype: What it recognizes is unknown.

Investigators took approximately 10 milliliters of peripheral blood from every donor. Every sample had a minimum of 6 million PBMCs isolated. The authors extracted at least 6 micrograms of total RNA per sample. PCR was performed a second time for about 6 to 12 cycles using a sample-barcoded 5' primer and a J-beta primer mix. TCRdb used MiXCR to reprocess the 5' RACE reads, holding one entry per CDR3 protein. This repertoire shows roughly 730,000 distinct CDR3 sequences, roughly three fifths found once; its top ten account for around 24%. CDR3 length equals 17 residues. The V segment lost 4 bases and the J segment 1 base; nucleotides outside the gene matches: 8. CDR1 and CDR2 (germline): KGHDR, SFDVKD.

The sample taken for sequencing was blood. The rearrangement joins TRBV24-1 to TRBJ2-3; 9 positions agree with TRBD2. The clonotype originates from a man aged 35 to 55 in good health. CDR3 sequence reads: CATSEYGLAQRTDTQYF. DNA for the CDR3: TGTGCCACCAGTGAGTATGGACTAGCGCAACGCACAGATACGCAGTATTTT.